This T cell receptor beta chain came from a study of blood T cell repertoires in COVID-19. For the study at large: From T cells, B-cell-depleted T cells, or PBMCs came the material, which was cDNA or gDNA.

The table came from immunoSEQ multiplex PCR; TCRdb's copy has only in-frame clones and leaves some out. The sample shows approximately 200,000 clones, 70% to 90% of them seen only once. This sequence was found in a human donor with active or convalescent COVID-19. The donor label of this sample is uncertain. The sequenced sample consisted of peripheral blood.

In DNA, the CDR3 is TGTGCCAGCAGGGCAGGGGTTTGGACTGAAGCTTTCTTT. It is translated as CASRAGVWTEAFF. The J gene is TRBJ1-1, the V gene TRBV2, with D possibly TRBD1 on 6 matching bases. The CDR3 has 13 residues. Germline CDR1 and CDR2: SNHLY and FYNNEI. With 6 bases removed from V and 5 bases from J, the gap between germline ends came to 13 bases.